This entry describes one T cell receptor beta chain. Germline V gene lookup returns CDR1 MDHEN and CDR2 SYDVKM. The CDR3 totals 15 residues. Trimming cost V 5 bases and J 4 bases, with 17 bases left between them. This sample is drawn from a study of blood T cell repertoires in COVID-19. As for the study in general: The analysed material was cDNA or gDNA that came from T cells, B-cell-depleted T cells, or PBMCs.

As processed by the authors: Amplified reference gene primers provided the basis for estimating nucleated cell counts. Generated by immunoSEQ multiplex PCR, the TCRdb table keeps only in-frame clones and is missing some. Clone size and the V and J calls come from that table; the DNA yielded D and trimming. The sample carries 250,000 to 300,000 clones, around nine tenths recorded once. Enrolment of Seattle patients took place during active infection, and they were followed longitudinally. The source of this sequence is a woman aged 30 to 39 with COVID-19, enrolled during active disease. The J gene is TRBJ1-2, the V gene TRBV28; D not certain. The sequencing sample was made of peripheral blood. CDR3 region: CASSPLSIGSYGYTF. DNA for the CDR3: TGTGCCAGCAGTCCCCTCTCGATCGGGAGCTATGGCTACACCTTC.